In its sample, the clone carrying this T cell receptor (beta chain) was seen once. Here immunoSEQ multiplex PCR was the method, and the copy in TCRdb shows in-frame clones only, minus some. The data show millions of clones, approximately 94% seen once. Germline V gene lookup returns CDR1 MNHNS and CDR2 SASEGT. The CDR3 has 15 amino acids. Trimming shortened V by 3 bases and J by 7 bases, and 16 bases separated the two germline ends. The data were taken from a study of shared clonotypes between healthy human individuals. The source of this sequence is a man aged 18 to 29 in good health. The sequencing sample was made of naive CD4+ T cells sorted from blood. Specified subset: CD45RA+ positively selected. The V call is TRBV6-1, the J call TRBJ1-5, with D possibly matching TRBD1 (5 bases). The DNA for the CDR3 is TGTGCCAGCAGTGATTCGGGGGAGAACGGGCAGCCCCAGCATTTT. This codes for CASSDSGENGQPQHF.